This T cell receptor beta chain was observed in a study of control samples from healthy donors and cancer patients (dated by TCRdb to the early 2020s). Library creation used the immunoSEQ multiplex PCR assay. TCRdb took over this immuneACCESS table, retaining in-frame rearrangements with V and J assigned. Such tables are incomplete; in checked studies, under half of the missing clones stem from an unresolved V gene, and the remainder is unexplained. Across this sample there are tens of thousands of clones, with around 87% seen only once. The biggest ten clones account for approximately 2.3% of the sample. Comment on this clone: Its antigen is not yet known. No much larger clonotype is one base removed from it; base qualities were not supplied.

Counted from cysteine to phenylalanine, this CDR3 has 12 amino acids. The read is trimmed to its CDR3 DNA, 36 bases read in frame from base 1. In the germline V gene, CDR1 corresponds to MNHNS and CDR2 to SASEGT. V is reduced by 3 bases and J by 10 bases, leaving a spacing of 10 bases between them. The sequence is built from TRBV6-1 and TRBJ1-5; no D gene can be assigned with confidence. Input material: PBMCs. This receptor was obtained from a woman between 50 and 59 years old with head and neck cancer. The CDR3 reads CASSEVGFPQHF. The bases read TGTGCCAGCAGTGAGGTGGGTTTTCCCCAGCATTTT.